This T cell receptor (beta chain) comes out of a study of PD-1 blockade in classical Hodgkin lymphoma. Germline V gives CDR1 SGHTA, CDR2 FQGNSA. The CDR3 has 14 amino acids. V lost 5 bases to trimming and J lost 5 bases; unmatched junction nucleotides: 8. The study, taken as a whole, reports: Newly diagnosed and completely responding patients shared comparable baseline diversity. By cycle point C4D1, TCR diversity had risen significantly in CD4+ cells (but not CD8+ cells). As was reported, newly diagnosed patients showed lower baseline TCR diversity than healthy donors did.

Time point reported: cycle 4 day 1 (C4D1), after more than five weeks of nivolumab. All trial patients relapsed after autologous stem cell transplantation. After thawing, PBMCs were subjected to magnetic negative selection to isolate CD8+ T cells. A note on this clone: Its target is not known.

Sequenced by immunoSEQ multiplex PCR; TCRdb stores in-frame clones only, minus some. The sample lists some 7,500 clones, over 45% occurring once. The sequencing here drew on CD8+ T cells from blood, taken before the fourth cycle of nivolumab. This chain joins TRBV7-2 and TRBJ2-5; 7 bases line up with TRBD1. This TCR was sampled from a human donor with classical Hodgkin lymphoma. The CDR3 is CASSLGGKRETQYF. CDR3 DNA: TGTGCCAGCAGCCTAGGGGGCAAGAGGGAGACCCAGTACTTC.